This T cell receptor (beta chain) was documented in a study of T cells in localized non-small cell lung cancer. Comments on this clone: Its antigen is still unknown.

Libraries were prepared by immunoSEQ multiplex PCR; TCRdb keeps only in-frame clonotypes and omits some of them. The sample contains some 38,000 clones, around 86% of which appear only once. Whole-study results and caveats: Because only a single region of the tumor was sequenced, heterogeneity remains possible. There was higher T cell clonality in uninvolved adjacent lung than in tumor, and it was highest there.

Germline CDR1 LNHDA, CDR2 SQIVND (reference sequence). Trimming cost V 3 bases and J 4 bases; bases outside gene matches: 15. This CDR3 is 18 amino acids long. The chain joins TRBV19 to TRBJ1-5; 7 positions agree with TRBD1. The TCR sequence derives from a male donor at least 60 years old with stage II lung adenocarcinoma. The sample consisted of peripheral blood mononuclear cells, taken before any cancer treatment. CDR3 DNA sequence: TGTGCCAGTAGTATGAGCCTCATTGTGACAGGGCTTAATCAGCCCCAGCATTTT. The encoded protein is CASSMSLIVTGLNQPQHF.